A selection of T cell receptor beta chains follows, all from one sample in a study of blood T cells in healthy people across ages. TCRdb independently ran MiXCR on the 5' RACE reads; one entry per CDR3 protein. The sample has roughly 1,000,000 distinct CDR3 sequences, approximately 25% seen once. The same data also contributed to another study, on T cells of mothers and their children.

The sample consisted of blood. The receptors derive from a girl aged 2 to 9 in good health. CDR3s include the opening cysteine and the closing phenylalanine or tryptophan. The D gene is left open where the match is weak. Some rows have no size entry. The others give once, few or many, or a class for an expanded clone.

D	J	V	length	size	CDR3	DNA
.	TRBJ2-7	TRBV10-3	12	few	CATVGGADEQYF	TGTGCCACAGTGGGGGGGGCGGACGAGCAGTACTTC
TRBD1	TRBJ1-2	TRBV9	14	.	CASSEGTDGYGYTF	TGTGCCAGCAGCGAGGGGACAGATGGCTATGGCTACACCTTC
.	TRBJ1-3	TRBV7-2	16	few	CASSPPEEVSGSTIYF	TGTGCCAGCAGCCCGCCAGAGGAGGTATCTGGAAGCACCATATATTTT
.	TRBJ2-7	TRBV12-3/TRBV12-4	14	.	CASSPNGGPYEQYF	TGTGCCAGCAGTCCTAACGGGGGACCTTACGAGCAGTACTTC
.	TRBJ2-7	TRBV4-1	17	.	CASSQEMGPTLTYEQYF	TGCGCCAGCAGCCAAGAAATGGGACCGACGCTGACCTACGAGCAGTACTTC
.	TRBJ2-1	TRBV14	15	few	CASSPLVRPYNEQFF	TGTGCCAGCAGCCCCCTGGTGAGACCCTACAATGAGCAGTTCTTC
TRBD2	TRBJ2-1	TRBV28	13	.	CASGSTSGSQQFF	TGTGCCAGCGGATCGACTAGCGGGAGTCAGCAGTTCTTC
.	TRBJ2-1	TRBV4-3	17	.	CASSQDGIGGPYNEQFF	TGCGCCAGCAGCCAAGATGGAATTGGGGGTCCCTACAATGAGCAGTTCTTC
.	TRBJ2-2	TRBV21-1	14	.	CASRSGLITGELFF	TGTGCCAGCAGATCGGGTCTAATCACCGGGGAGCTGTTTTTT
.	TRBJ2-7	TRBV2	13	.	CASSEGGMDEQYF	TGTGCCAGCAGTGAGGGTGGGATGGACGAGCAGTACTTC
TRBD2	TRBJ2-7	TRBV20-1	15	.	CSAVVSGPLVGEQYF	TGCAGTGCTGTTGTTAGCGGGCCCTTGGTGGGGGAGCAGTACTTC
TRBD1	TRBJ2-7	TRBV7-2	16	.	CASSQSAGQGSYEQYF	TGTGCCAGCAGCCAATCCGCGGGACAGGGCTCCTACGAGCAGTACTTC
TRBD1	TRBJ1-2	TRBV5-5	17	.	CASSPGAGQGVWDGYTF	TGTGCCAGCAGTCCGGGGGCGGGACAGGGCGTCTGGGATGGCTACACCTTC
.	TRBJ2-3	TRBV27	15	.	CASSLYGPTRGTQYF	TGTGCCAGCAGTTTATACGGTCCTACTAGGGGTACGCAGTATTTT
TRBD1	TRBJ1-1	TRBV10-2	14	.	CASRPDRGGTEAFF	TGCGCCAGCAGACCGGACAGGGGTGGGACTGAAGCTTTCTTT
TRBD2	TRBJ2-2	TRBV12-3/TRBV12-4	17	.	CASSFKLVAGLAGELFF	TGTGCCAGCAGTTTTAAGCTGGTAGCGGGGTTAGCCGGGGAGCTGTTTTTT
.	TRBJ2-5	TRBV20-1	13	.	CSASSRAGETQYF	TGCAGTGCTAGTTCCAGGGCTGGGGAGACCCAGTACTTC
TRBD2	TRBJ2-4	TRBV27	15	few	CASRPGLAPKNIQYF	TGTGCCAGCAGGCCGGGACTAGCGCCCAAAAACATTCAGTACTTC
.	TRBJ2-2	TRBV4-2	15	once	CASSQAVGASGELFF	TGTGCCAGCAGCCAAGCGGTTGGGGCGTCCGGGGAGCTGTTTTTT
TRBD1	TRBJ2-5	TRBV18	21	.	CASSPPGQGDGSAPWQETQYF	TGTGCCAGCTCGCCACCGGGACAGGGTGATGGGTCGGCCCCCTGGCAGGAGACCCAGTACTTC
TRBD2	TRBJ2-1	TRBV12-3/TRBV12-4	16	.	CASSLTRTSGRNERFF	TGTGCCAGCAGTTTAACACGGACTAGCGGTCGGAATGAGCGGTTCTTC
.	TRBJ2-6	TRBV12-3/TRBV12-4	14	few	CASSWGSGANVPTF	.
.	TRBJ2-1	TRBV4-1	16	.	CASSQDLVGAYNEQFF	TGCGCCAGCAGCCAAGATCTCGTAGGGGCCTACAATGAGCAGTTCTTC
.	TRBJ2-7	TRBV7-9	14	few	CASRDGALSYEQYF	TGTGCCAGCAGAGACGGAGCATTAAGCTACGAGCAGTACTTC
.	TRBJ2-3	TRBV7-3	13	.	CASSAVRTDTQYF	TGTGCCAGCAGCGCTGTCCGCACAGATACGCAGTATTTT
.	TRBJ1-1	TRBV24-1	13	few	CATSDFSNTEAFF	TGTGCCACCAGTGATTTTTCTAACACTGAAGCTTTCTTT
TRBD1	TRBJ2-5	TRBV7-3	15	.	CASSFGRGSQETQYF	TGTGCCAGCAGCTTTGGCAGGGGGTCTCAAGAGACCCAGTACTTC
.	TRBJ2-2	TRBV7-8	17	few	CASSLSTGTYLPGELFF	TGTGCCAGCAGCTTATCGACCGGGACTTACTTACCCGGGGAGCTGTTTTTT